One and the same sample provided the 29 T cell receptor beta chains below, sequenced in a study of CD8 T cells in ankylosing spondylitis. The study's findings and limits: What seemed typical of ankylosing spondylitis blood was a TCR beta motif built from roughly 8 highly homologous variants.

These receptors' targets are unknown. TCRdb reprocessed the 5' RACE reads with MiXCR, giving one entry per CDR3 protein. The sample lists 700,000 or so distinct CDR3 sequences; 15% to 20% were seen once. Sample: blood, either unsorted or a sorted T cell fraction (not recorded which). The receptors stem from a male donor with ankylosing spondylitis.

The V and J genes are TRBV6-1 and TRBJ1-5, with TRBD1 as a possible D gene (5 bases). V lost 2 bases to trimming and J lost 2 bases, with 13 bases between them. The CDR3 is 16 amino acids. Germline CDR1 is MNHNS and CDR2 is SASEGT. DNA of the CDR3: TGTGCCAGCAGTGAATCGGCAGGGTCAGGCAATCAGCCCCAGCATTTT. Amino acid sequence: CASSESAGSGNQPQHF.

In DNA form, the CDR3 reads TGCGCCAGCAGCGACGGCAGGGGGGATACGCAGTATTTT. This translates into CASSDGRGDTQYF. V usage is TRBV5-1 and J usage is TRBJ2-3, with 7 bases aligning to TRBD1. This CDR3 comprises 13 residues. V lost 4 bases to trimming and J lost 6 bases; unmatched junction nucleotides: 5. Germline loops: CDR1 SGHRS, CDR2 YFSETQ.

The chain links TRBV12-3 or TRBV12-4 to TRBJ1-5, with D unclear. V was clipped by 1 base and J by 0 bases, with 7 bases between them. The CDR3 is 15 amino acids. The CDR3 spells CASSLGRISNQPQHF. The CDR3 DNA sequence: TGTGCCAGCAGTTTAGGGCGGATTAGCAATCAGCCCCAGCATTTT.

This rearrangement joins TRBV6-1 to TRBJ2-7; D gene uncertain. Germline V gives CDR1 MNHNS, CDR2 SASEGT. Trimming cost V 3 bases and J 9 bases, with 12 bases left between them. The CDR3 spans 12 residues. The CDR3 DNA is TGTGCCAGCAGTGAGTCGGCTACCAGGCAGTACTTC. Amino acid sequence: CASSESATRQYF.

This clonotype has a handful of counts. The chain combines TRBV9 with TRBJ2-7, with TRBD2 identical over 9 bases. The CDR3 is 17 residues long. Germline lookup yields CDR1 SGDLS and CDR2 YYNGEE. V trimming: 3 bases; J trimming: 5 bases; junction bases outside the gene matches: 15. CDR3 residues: CASSGPQSSGSVHEQYF. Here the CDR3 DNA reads TGTGCCAGCAGCGGCCCCCAGAGTAGCGGGAGCGTCCACGAGCAGTACTTC.

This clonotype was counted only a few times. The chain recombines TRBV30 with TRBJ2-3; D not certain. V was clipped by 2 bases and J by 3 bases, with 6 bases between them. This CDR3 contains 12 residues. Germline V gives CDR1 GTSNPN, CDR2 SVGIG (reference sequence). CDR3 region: CAWSRVTDTQYF. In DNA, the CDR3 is TGTGCCTGGAGTAGGGTTACAGATACGCAGTATTTT.

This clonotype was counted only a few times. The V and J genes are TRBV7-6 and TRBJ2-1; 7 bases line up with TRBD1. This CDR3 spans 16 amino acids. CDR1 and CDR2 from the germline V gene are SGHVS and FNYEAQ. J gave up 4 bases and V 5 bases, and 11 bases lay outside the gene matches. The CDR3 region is CASSRGQRFGYNEQFF. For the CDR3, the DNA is TGTGCCAGCAGCAGGGGACAGCGTTTCGGGTACAATGAGCAGTTCTTC.

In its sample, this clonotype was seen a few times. The CDR3 DNA reads as TGTGCCAGCAGCTTGAGAGGGGGGGACTACGAGCAGTACTTC. Amino acid sequence: CASSLRGGDYEQYF. The rearrangement joins TRBV5-8 to TRBJ2-7; maybe TRBD2 (7 bases). V was trimmed by 1 base and J by 3 bases, leaving 11 bases between them. The germline gives CDR1 SGHTS, CDR2 YDEGEE. This CDR3 region has 14 residues.

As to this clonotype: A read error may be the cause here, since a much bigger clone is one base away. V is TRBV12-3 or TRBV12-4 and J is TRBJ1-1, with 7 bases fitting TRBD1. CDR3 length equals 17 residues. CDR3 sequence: CACSHSDRDYMNTEAFF. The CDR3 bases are TGTGCCTGCAGCCACTCTGACAGGGATTACATGAACACTGAAGCTTTCTTT.

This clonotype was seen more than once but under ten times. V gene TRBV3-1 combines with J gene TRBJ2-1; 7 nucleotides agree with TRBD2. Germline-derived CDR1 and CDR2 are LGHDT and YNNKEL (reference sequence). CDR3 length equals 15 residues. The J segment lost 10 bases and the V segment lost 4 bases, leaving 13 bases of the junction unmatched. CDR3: CASSPLSGDVEEQFF. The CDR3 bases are TGTGCCAGCAGCCCCCTCAGCGGGGACGTTGAGGAGCAGTTCTTC.

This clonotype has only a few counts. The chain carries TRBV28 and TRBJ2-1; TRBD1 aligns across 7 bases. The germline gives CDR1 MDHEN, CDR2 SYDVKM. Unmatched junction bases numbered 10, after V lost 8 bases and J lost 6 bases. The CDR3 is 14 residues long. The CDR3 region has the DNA TGTGCCAGCCGTGAGGGGGCCTCGTTCAATGAGCAGTTCTTC. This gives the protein CASREGASFNEQFF.

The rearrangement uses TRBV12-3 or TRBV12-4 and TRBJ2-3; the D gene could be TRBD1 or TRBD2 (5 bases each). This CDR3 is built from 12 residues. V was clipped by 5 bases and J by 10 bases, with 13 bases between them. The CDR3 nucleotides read TGTGCCAGCAGTGGACCGGGACGGGCGCAGTATTTT. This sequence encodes CASSGPGRAQYF.

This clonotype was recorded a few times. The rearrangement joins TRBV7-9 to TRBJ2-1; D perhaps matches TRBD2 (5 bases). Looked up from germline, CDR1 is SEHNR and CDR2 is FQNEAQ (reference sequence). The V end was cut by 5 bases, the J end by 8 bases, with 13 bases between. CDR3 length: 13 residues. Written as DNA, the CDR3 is TGTGCCAGCAGCGCGGGTAGCGTGGATGAGCAGTTCTTC. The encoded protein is CASSAGSVDEQFF.

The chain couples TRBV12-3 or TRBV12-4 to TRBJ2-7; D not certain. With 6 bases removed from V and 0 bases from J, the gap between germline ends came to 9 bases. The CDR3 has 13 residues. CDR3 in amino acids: CASSRSNSYEQYF. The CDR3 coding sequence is TGTGCCAGCAGCCGCTCTAACTCCTACGAGCAGTACTTC.

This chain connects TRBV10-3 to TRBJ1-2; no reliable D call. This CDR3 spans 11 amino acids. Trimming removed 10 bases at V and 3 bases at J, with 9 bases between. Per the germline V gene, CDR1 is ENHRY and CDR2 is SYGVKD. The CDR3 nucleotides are TGTGCCACCAGGCGAGACTATGGCTACACCTTC. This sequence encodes CATRRDYGYTF.

CDR3 amino acids: CASSPTLGSGNTEAFF. CDR3 nucleotides: TGTGCCAGCAGCCCTACACTAGGGTCAGGGAACACTGAAGCTTTCTTT. The chain is built from TRBV12-3 or TRBV12-4 and TRBJ1-1; D not resolved. CDR3 length: 16 amino acids. Trimming removed 6 bases at V and 1 base at J, with 18 bases between.

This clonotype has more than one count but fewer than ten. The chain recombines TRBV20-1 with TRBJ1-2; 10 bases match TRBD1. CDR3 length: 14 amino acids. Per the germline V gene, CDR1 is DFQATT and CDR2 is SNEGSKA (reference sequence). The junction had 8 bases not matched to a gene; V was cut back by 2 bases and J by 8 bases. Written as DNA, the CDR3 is TGCAGTGCTAGAAAGACAGGGGGCGAAGGAGGCTACACCTTC. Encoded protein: CSARKTGGEGGYTF.

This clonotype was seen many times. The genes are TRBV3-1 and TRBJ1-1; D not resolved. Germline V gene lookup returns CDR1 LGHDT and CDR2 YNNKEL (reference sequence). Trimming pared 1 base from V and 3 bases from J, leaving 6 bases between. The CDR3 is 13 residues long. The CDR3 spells CASSQGLDTEAFF. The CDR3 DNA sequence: TGTGCCAGCAGCCAAGGTTTAGACACTGAAGCTTTCTTT.

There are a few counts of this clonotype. CDR3 DNA sequence: TGTGCCAGCAGCTTAGTCCCGAATTCACCCCTCCACTTT. Amino acid sequence: CASSLVPNSPLHF. The chain has TRBV7-9 and TRBJ1-6, with D uncertain. Between the trimmed V and J ends, which lost 1 base and 7 bases, there was a span of 5 bases. Per germline, CDR1 SEHNR and CDR2 FQNEAQ (reference sequence). There are 13 residues in the CDR3.

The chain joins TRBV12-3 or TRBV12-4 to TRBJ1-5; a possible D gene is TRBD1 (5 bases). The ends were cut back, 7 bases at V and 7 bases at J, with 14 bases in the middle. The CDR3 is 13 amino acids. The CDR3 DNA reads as TGTGCCAGCACCCTCGGGGGAGGGCAGCCCCAGCATTTT. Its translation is CASTLGGGQPQHF.

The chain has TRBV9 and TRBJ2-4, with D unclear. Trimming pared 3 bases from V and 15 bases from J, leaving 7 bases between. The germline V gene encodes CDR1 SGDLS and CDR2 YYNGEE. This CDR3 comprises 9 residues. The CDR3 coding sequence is TGTGCCAGCAGCGCGTGGGCGTACTTC. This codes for CASSAWAYF.

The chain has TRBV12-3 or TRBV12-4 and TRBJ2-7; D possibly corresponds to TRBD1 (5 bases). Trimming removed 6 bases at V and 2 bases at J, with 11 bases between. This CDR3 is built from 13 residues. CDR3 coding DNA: TGTGCCAGCAGCGTCCAGGGAACCTACGAGCAGTACTTC. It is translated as CASSVQGTYEQYF.

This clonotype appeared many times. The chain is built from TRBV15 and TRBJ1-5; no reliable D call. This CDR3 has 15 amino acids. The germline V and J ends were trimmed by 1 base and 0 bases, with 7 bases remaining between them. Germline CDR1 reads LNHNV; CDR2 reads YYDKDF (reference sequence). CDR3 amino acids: CATSRGGPSNQPQHF. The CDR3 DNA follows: TGTGCCACCAGCAGAGGAGGCCCTAGCAATCAGCCCCAGCATTTT.

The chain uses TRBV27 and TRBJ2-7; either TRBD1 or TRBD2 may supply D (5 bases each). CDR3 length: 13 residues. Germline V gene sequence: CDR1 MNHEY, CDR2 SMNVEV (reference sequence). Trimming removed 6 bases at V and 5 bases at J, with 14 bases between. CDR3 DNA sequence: TGTGCCAGCAGGGGGAGAAGGGGTCACGAGCAGTACTTC. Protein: CASRGRRGHEQYF.

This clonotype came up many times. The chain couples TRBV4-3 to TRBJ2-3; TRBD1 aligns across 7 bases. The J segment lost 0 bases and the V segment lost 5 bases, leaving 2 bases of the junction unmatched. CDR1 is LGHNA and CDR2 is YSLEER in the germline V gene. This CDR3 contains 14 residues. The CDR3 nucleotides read TGCGCCAGCAGCGGGACAGCTAGCACAGATACGCAGTATTTT. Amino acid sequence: CASSGTASTDTQYF.

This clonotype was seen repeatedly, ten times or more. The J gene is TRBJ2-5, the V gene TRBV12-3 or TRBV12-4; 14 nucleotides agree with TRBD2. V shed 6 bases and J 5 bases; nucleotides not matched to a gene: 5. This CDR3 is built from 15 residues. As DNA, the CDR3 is TGTGCCAGCAGCCCCGGGACTAGCGGGGGTGAGACCCAGTACTTC. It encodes CASSPGTSGGETQYF.

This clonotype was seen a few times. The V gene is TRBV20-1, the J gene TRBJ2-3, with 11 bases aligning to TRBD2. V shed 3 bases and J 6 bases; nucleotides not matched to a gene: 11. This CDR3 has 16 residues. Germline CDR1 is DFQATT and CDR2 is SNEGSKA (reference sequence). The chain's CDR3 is CSASRLAGGIRDTQYF. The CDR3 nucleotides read TGCAGTGCTAGTCGTCTAGCGGGAGGAATTAGGGATACGCAGTATTTT.

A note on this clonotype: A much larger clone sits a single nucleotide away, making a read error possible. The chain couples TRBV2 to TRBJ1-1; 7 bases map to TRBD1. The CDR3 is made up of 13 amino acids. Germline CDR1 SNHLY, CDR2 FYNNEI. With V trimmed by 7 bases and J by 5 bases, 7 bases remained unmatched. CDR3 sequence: CASTRQGWTEAFF. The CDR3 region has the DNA TGTGCCAGCACCCGACAGGGATGGACTGAAGCTTTCTTT.

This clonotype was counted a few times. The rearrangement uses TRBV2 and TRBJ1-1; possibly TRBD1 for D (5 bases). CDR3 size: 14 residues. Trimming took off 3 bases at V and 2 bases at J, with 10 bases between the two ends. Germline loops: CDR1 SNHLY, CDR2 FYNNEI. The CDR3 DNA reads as TGTGCCAGCAGTGAGACAGAGGGCAACACTGAAGCTTTCTTT. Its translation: CASSETEGNTEAFF.